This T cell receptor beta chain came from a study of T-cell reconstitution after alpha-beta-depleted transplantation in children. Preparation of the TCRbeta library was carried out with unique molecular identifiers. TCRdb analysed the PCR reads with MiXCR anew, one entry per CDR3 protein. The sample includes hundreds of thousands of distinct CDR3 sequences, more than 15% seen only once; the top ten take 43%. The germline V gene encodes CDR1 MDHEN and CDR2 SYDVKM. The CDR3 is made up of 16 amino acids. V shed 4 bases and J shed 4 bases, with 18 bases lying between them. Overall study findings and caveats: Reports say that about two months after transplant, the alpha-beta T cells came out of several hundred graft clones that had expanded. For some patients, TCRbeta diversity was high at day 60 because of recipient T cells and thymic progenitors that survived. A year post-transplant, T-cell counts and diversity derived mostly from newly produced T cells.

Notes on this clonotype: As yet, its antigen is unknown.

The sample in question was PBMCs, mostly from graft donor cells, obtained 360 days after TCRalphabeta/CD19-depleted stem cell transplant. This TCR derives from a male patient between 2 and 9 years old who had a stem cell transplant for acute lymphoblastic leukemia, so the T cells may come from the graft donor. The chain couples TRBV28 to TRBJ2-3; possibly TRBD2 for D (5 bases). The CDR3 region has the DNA TGTGCCAGCAGTTCTACCACTAGGGCCGGGGCAGATACGCAGTATTTT. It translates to CASSSTTRAGADTQYF.